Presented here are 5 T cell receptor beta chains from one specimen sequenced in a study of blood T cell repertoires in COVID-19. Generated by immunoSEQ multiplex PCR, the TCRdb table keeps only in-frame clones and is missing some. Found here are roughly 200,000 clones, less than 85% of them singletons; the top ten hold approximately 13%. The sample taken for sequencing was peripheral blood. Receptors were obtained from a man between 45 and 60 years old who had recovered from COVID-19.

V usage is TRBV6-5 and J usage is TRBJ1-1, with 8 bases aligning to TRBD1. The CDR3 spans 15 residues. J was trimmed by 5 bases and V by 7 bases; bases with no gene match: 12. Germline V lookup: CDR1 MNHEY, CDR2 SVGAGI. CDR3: CASTLLGQGGTEAFF. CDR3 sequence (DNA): TGTGCCAGCACCTTACTTGGACAGGGCGGGACTGAAGCTTTCTTT.

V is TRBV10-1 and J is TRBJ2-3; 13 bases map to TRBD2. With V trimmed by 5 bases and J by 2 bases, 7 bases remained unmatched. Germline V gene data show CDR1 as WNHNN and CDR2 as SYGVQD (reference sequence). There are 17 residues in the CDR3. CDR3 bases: TGCGCCAGCAGTTCGGGACTAGCGGGATTTGACACAGATACGCAGTATTTT. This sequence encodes CASSSGLAGFDTDTQYF.

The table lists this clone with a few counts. Written as DNA, the CDR3 is TGCGCCAGCAGTGAGACGGGGAACTATGGCTACACCTTC. Its protein product is CASSETGNYGYTF. The chain uses TRBV10-2 and TRBJ1-2; unclear D gene. CDR1 is WSHSY and CDR2 is SAAADI in the germline V gene. The CDR3 runs 13 residues. V lost 2 bases and J lost 2, with 6 bases in between.

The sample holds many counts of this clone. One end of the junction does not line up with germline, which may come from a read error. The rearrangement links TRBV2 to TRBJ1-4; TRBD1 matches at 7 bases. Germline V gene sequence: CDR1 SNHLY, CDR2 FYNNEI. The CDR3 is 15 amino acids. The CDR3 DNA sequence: TGTGCCAGCAGAGAAGACAGGGTTACTAATGAAAAACTGTTTTTT. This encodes CASREDRVTNEKLFF.

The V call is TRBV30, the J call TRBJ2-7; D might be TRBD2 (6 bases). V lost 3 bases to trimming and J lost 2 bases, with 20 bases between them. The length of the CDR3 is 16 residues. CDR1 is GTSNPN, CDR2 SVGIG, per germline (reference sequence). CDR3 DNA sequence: TGTGCCTGGAGCCCCCTCGACGGGGGTCGCACCTACGAGCAGTACTTC. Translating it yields CAWSPLDGGRTYEQYF.